Presented here are 23 T cell receptor beta chains from one specimen sequenced in a study of T cell responses to AZD1222 COVID-19 vaccine. Sequenced by immunoSEQ multiplex PCR; TCRdb stores in-frame clones only, minus some. The table has around 130,000 clones, 93% seen once. The input for sequencing was peripheral blood, taken on day 0 of AZD1222 vaccination. Receptors originate from an adult in good health.

The CDR3 here is CSVARDRPIDTQYF. The CDR3 DNA reads as TGCAGCGTGGCCAGAGACAGGCCCATAGATACGCAGTATTTT. The chain employs TRBV29-1 and TRBJ2-3; tentative D call: TRBD1 (6 bases). CDR1 and CDR2 (germline): SQVTM, ANQGSEA. The CDR3 has 14 amino acids. Deletions cut 6 bases from V and 5 bases from J, with 18 bases between.

The V call is TRBV19, the J call TRBJ1-4, with D maybe TRBD1 (5 bases). This CDR3 has 12 residues. Germline V gives CDR1 LNHDA, CDR2 SQIVND (reference sequence). Trimming stripped 3 bases from V and 12 bases from J, with 11 bases between. The CDR3 DNA reads as TGTGCCAGTAGTATGGCCCTAGGGGAACTGTTTTTT. Amino acid sequence: CASSMALGELFF.

The chain links TRBV18 to TRBJ2-1; 13 bases fit TRBD2. CDR3 length: 15 residues. After removal of 1 base from V and 10 bases from J, the junction contained 4 bases not matched to a gene. Looked up from germline, CDR1 is KGHSH and CDR2 is LQKENI. The DNA for the CDR3 is TGTGCCAGCTCACCACGGACTAGCGGGAGTGGAGAGCAGTTCTTC. This translates into CASSPRTSGSGEQFF.

The rearrangement joins TRBV27 to TRBJ1-2; D is perhaps TRBD1 (5 bases). This CDR3 contains 14 residues. In germline, CDR1 is MNHEY, CDR2 SMNVEV (reference sequence). Trimming removed 8 bases from V and 7 bases from J, with 20 bases in between. CDR3 nucleotides: TGTGCCAGCTCCGCTGGGAGACAGTTGGGTGGCTACACCTTC. Translated: CASSAGRQLGGYTF.

J is TRBJ1-1 and V is TRBV20-1; a weak D match, TRBD1 (6 bases). The CDR3 spans 8 residues. Per the germline V gene, CDR1 is DFQATT and CDR2 is SNEGSKA (reference sequence). As DNA, the CDR3 is TGCAGGGACAGTGAAGCTTTCTTT. This sequence encodes CRDSEAFF.

The chain is built from TRBV9 and TRBJ1-2; no firm D call. Germline V CDR1 and CDR2: SGDLS, YYNGEE. There are 11 residues in the CDR3. V lost 4 bases, J lost 8 bases, and 9 bases lay in between. The CDR3 loop is CASSSRLGYTF. The DNA of the CDR3 is TGTGCCAGCAGCTCCCGTCTCGGCTACACCTTC.

This clone has a single count. The chain couples TRBV11-2 to TRBJ2-2; 11 positions agree with TRBD1. Germline V gene data show CDR1 as SGHAT and CDR2 as FQNNGV. V lost 3 bases to trimming and J lost 0 bases; unmatched junction nucleotides: 6. This CDR3 comprises 18 residues. The CDR3 DNA is TGTGCCAGCAGCTTGGATGCGGGACAGGGGGCGAACACCGGGGAGCTGTTTTTT. Translation gives CASSLDAGQGANTGELFF.

The chain joins TRBV30 to TRBJ2-1, with D maybe TRBD2 (5 bases). The germline V gene encodes CDR1 GTSNPN and CDR2 SVGIG (reference sequence). Trimming took off 0 bases at V and 3 bases at J, with 12 bases between the two ends. The CDR3 loop spans 15 amino acids. The CDR3 DNA reads as TGTGCCTGGAGTGTAGGCGGAGGAGTCTACAATGAGCAGTTCTTC. Amino acids: CAWSVGGGVYNEQFF.

The rearrangement uses TRBV28 and TRBJ1-2; D is ambiguous. Germline CDR1 and CDR2: MDHEN and SYDVKM. V was shortened by 6 bases and J by 0 bases, with 8 bases between the two germline ends. The length of the CDR3 is 13 residues. As DNA, the CDR3 is TGTGCCAGCAGACAAACAGCTAACTATGGCTACACCTTC. Translation gives CASRQTANYGYTF.

The rearrangement links TRBV19 to TRBJ2-7; 7 bases line up with TRBD2. With 3 bases clipped from V and 2 bases from J, the junction kept 4 bases outside the gene matches. CDR1 and CDR2 (germline): LNHDA, SQIVND (reference sequence). CDR3 length: 14 residues. The CDR3: CASSIARGAYEQYF. As DNA, the CDR3 is TGTGCCAGTAGTATCGCCCGGGGGGCCTACGAGCAGTACTTC. The full variable domain, its missing parts supplied by reference TRBV19 and TRBJ2-7, is DGGITQSPKYLFRKEGQNVTLSCEQNLNHDAMYWYRQDPGQGLRLIYYSQIVNDFQKGDIAEGYSVSREKKESFPLTVTSAQKNPTAFYLCASSIARGAYEQYFGPGTRLTVT.

The genes are TRBV19 and TRBJ1-6, with a possible D match to TRBD1 (5 bases). V shed 11 bases and J shed 9 bases, with 14 bases lying between them. Looked up from germline, CDR1 is LNHDA and CDR2 is SQIVND (reference sequence). The CDR3 consists of 12 residues. CDR3 DNA: TGTGCCGCGAGGGGTTTGAGTTCACCCCTCCACTTT. This encodes CAARGLSSPLHF.

This chain joins TRBV4-1 and TRBJ1-2, with D hard to call. Germline loops: CDR1 MGHRA, CDR2 YSYEKL. The CDR3 is 12 amino acids. Trimming pared 7 bases from V and 1 base from J, leaving 7 bases between. CDR3 sequence: CASTDINYGYTF. The CDR3, as DNA: TGCGCCAGCACGGATATTAACTATGGCTACACCTTC.

This chain connects TRBV15 to TRBJ2-1; 12 bases are a match to TRBD2. There are 17 residues in the CDR3. From germline, CDR1 is LNHNV and CDR2 YYDKDF (reference sequence). J gave up 8 bases and V 4 bases, and 12 bases lay outside the gene matches. The CDR3 protein is CATSKHPRTSGIYEQFF. The DNA of the CDR3 is TGTGCCACCAGCAAACACCCCCGGACTAGCGGGATCTATGAGCAGTTCTTC. The whole variable domain, remainder taken from reference TRBV15 and TRBJ2-1, is DAMVIQNPRYQVTQFGKPVTLSCSQTLNHNVMYWYQQKSSQAPKLLFHYYDKDFNNEADTPDNFQSRRPNTSFCFLDIRSPGLGDTAMYLCATSKHPRTSGIYEQFFGPGTRLTVL.

This clone was counted once. V and J are TRBV4-3 and TRBJ2-2; D gene unclear. Trimming removed 4 bases from V and 8 bases from J, with 11 bases in between. The CDR3 length is 13 residues. Per germline, CDR1 LGHNA and CDR2 YSLEER. The CDR3 loop is CASSPSMGGELFF. The CDR3 DNA is TGCGCCAGCAGCCCGTCGATGGGTGGGGAGCTGTTTTTT.

The J gene is TRBJ2-1, the V gene TRBV19; 7 bases line up with TRBD2. Looked up from germline, CDR1 is LNHDA and CDR2 is SQIVND (reference sequence). CDR3 length: 13 amino acids. Germline trimming cut 5 bases from V and 8 bases from J; bases unmatched to any gene: 6. The CDR3 region is CASSFLAADEQFF. The CDR3 nucleotides read TGTGCCAGTAGTTTCCTAGCGGCTGATGAGCAGTTCTTC.

V is TRBV5-4 and J is TRBJ2-3; 10 bases are a match to TRBD2. This CDR3 has 15 residues. Germline lookup yields CDR1 SGHNT and CDR2 YYREEE (reference sequence). With 4 bases clipped from V and 1 base from J, the junction kept 3 bases outside the gene matches. The CDR3 DNA is TGTGCCAGCAGCCGCGGGACTAGCGGCACAGATACGCAGTATTTT. It is translated as CASSRGTSGTDTQYF.

The V gene is TRBV7-2, the J gene TRBJ2-3; tentative D call: TRBD1 (6 bases). Trimming shortened V by 1 base and J by 9 bases, and 20 bases separated the two germline ends. The CDR3 contains 16 residues. In germline, CDR1 is SGHTA, CDR2 FQGNSA. CDR3 in amino acids: CASSLEGGIGSGTQYF. The CDR3 coding sequence is TGTGCCAGCAGCTTAGAAGGGGGTATAGGGTCGGGGACGCAGTATTTT.

The chain employs TRBV10-3 and TRBJ1-1, with a weak D call TRBD1 (6 bases). The CDR3 has 15 amino acids. Looked up from germline, CDR1 is ENHRY and CDR2 is SYGVKD. V lost 8 bases to trimming and J lost 1 base, with 17 bases between them. CDR3 loop: CAIERGGDKNTEAFF. In nucleotides, the CDR3 is TGTGCCATCGAAAGAGGAGGGGACAAGAACACTGAAGCTTTCTTT.

A single count supports this clone. This chain connects TRBV2 to TRBJ2-1, with 8 bases that match TRBD2. The V gene's germline CDR1 is SNHLY and CDR2 FYNNEI. The CDR3 is made up of 14 amino acids. The CDR3 nucleotides read TGTGCGACCGGGGCGGATCCGGGGGGGAATGAGCAGTTCTTC. As protein: CATGADPGGNEQFF.

V is TRBV6-1 and J is TRBJ1-2; D is uncertain. Germline values: CDR1 MNHNS, CDR2 SASEGT. The CDR3 runs to 16 residues. Trimming stripped 0 bases from V and 4 bases from J, with 15 bases between. The CDR3 sequence: CASSEAQAGYIYGYTF. In nucleotides, the CDR3 is TGTGCCAGCAGTGAAGCGCAGGCAGGCTACATCTATGGCTACACCTTC.

The chain couples TRBV24-1 to TRBJ2-2; D remains ambiguous. There are 14 residues in the CDR3. With 5 bases removed from V and 7 bases from J, the gap between germline ends came to 13 bases. Germline assignment: CDR1 KGHDR and CDR2 SFDVKD. The CDR3 sequence: CATSGGRVIGELFF. For the CDR3, the DNA is TGTGCCACCAGTGGCGGTCGGGTAATCGGGGAGCTGTTTTTT.

The rearrangement links TRBV2 to TRBJ1-5; possibly TRBD1 for D (5 bases). The CDR3 is made up of 13 amino acids. Trimming left V 6 bases short and J 6 bases short, with 12 bases between. Germline-derived CDR1 and CDR2 are SNHLY and FYNNEI. CDR3 residues: CASSRGSAQPQHF. CDR3 nucleotides: TGTGCCAGCAGCCGGGGGTCGGCTCAGCCCCAGCATTTT.

The V gene is TRBV14, the J gene TRBJ1-1; perhaps TRBD1 as D (6 bases). CDR1 is SGHDN and CDR2 is FVKESK in the germline V gene. CDR3 length equals 13 residues. The germline V and J ends were trimmed by 5 bases and 11 bases, with 18 bases remaining between them. In nucleotides, the CDR3 is TGTGCCAGCAGCTCGGGGACATTATTGAGGGCTTTCTTT. Its protein is CASSSGTLLRAFF.